Included here is one TCR beta chain sequence, with context. Clones were read by immunoSEQ multiplex PCR, and TCRdb kept only the in-frame ones, dropping some. The data show 100,000 to 150,000 clones, about 91% seen once. This entry comes from a study of blood T cell repertoires in COVID-19. The CDR3 runs to 15 residues. Per the germline V gene, CDR1 is LGHNT and CDR2 is FRNRAP. The V end lost 0 bases, the J end lost 7 bases, and 15 bases lay between the germline ends. The sample comprised peripheral blood. The rearrangement joins TRBV12-5 to TRBJ1-1, with D maybe TRBD1 (5 bases). The clonotype originates from a man between 50 and 59 years old with acute or convalescent COVID-19. The CDR3 protein is CASGLVHAWGVEAFF. CDR3 nucleotide sequence: TGTGCTAGTGGTTTGGTCCACGCCTGGGGGGTTGAAGCTTTCTTT.